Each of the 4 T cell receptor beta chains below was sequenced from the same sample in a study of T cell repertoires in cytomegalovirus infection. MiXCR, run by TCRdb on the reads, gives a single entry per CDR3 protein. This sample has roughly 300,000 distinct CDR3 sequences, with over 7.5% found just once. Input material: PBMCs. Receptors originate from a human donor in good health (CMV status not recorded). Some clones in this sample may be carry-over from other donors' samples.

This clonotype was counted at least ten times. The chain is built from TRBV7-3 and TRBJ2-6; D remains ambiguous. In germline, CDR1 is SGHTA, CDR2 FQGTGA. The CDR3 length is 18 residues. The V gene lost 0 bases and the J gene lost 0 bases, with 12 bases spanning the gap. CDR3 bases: TGTGCCAGCAGCTTAACGGGTGGGCAACCCTCTGGGGCCAACGTCCTGACTTTC. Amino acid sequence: CASSLTGGQPSGANVLTF.

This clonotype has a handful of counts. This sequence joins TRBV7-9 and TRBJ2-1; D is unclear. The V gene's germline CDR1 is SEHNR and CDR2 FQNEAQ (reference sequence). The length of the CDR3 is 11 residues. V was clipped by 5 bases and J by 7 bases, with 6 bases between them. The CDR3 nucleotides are TGTGCCAGCAGCCAAGTAAATGAGCAGTTCTTC. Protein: CASSQVNEQFF.

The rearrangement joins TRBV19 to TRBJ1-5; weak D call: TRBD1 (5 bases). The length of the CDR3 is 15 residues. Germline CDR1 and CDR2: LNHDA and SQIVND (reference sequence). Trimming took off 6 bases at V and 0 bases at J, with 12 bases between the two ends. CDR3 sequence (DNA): TGTGCCAGTAGCACCTCAGGGAGTAGCAATCAGCCCCAGCATTTT. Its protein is CASSTSGSSNQPQHF.

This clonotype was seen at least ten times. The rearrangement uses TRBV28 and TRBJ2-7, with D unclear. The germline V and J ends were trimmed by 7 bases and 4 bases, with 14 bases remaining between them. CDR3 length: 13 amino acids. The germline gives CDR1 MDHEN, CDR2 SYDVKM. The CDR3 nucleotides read TGTGCCAGCACCCGAAACCCGGAGTACGAGCAGTACTTC. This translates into CASTRNPEYEQYF.